This T cell receptor (beta chain) came from a study of blood T cell repertoires in COVID-19. Study-wide background: COVID-19 samples collected from the United States, Italy and Spain covered acute and convalescent phases. Sources were T cells, B-cell-depleted T cells, or PBMCs; the material itself was cDNA or gDNA.

The CDR3 has 14 residues. Germline V gives CDR1 MNHEY, CDR2 SVGAGI. The V gene lost 4 bases and the J gene lost 3 bases, with 12 bases spanning the gap. Per the original methods: Reference gene primer amplification gave nucleated cell count estimates. The repertoire was sequenced with immunoSEQ multiplex PCR; TCRdb's copy has only in-frame clones and lacks some. Clone size and V and J calls were adopted from that table, with D and trimming inferred from the DNA. The profile covers about 52,000 clones, with just under 90% appearing a single time and 7% to 9% taken by the ten largest. Specimen: peripheral blood. This TCR derives from a man aged 80 or over with active or convalescent COVID-19. The rearrangement uses TRBV6-5 and TRBJ1-2, with D possibly TRBD1 on 5 matching bases. The chain's CDR3 is CASSSLAGHYGYTF. CDR3 nucleotides: TGTGCCAGCAGTTCCCTTGCGGGGCACTATGGCTACACCTTC.